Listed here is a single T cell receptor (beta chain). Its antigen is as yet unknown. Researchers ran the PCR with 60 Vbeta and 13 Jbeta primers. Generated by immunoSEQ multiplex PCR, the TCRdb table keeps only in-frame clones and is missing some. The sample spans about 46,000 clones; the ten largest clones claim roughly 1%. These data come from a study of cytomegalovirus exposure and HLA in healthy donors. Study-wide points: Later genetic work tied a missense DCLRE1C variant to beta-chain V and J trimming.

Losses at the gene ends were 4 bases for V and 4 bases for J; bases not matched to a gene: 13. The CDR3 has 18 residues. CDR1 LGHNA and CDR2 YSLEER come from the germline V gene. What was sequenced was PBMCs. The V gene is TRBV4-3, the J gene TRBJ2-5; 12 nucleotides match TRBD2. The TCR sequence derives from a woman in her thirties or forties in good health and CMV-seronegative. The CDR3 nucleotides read TGCGCCAGCAGCCCTGGGGAGACTAGCGGGAGCCTCATAGAGACCCAGTACTTC. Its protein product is CASSPGETSGSLIETQYF.